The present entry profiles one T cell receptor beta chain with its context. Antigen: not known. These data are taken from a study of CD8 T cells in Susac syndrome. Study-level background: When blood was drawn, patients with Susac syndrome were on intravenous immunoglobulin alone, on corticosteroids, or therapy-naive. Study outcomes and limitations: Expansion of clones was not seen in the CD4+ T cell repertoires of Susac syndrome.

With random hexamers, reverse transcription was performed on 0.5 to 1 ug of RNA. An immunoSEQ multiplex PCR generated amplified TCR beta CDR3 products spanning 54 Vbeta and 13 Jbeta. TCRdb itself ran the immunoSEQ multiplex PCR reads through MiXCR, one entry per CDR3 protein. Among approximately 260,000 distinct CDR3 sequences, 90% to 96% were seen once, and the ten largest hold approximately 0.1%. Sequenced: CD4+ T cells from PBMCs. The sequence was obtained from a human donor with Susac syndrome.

Written as DNA, the CDR3 is TGTGCCAGCAGCGTAGTCTGGTACACTGAAGCTTTCTTT. Translation: CASSVVWYTEAFF. The chain couples TRBV9 to TRBJ1-1; no reliable D call. Per the germline V gene, CDR1 is SGDLS and CDR2 is YYNGEE. V was pared by 0 bases and J by 3 bases, with 6 bases between. The CDR3 loop spans 13 amino acids.